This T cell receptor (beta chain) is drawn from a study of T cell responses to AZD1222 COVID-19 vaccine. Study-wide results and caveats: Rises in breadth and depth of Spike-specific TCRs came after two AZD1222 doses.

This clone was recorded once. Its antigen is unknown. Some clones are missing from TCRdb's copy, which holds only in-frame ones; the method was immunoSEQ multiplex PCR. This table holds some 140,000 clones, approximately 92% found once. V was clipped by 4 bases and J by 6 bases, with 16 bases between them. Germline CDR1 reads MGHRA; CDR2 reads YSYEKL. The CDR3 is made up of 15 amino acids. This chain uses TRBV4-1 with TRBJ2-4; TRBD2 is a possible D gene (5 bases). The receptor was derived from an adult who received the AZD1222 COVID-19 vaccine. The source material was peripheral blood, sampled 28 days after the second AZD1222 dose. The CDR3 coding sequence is TGCGCCAGCAGCCTGGGGAGAGTAGGAGGAAACATTCAGTACTTC. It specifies CASSLGRVGGNIQYF.